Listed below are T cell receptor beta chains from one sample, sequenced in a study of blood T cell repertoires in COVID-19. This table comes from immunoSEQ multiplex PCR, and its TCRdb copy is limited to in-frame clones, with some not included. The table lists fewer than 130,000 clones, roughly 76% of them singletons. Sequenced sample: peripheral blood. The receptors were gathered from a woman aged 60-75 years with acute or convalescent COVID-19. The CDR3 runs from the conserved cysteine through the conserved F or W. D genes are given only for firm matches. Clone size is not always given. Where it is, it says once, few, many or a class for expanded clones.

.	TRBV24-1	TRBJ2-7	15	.	TGTGCCACCAGTGCCCACAGGGCCAGCTCCTACGAGCAGTACTTC	CATSAHRASSYEQYF
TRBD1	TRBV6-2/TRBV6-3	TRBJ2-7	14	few	TGTGCCAGCAGTTACACAGGGGGCCTGTACGAGCAGTACTTC	CASSYTGGLYEQYF
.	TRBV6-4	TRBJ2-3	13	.	TGTGCCAGCAGTGACTACTCTCGAGGTACGCAGTATTTT	CASSDYSRGTQYF
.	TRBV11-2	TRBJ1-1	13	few	TGTGCCAGCAGACAGAGGGAGAGGACTGAAGCTTTCTTT	CASRQRERTEAFF
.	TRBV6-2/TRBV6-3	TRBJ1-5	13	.	TGTGCCAGCAGCCGAGATGGCAATCAGCCCCAGCATTTT	CASSRDGNQPQHF
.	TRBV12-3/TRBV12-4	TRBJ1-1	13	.	TGTGCCAGCAGCATCAGGGGCAACACTGAAGCTTTCTTT	CASSIRGNTEAFF
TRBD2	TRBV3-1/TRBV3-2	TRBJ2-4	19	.	TGTGCCAGCAGCCAAGTCGCCGGGACTAGAACCCCAGCCAAAAACATTCAGTACTTC	CASSQVAGTRTPAKNIQYF
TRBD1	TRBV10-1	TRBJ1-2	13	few	TGCGCCAGCAGTGAGACAGGGGCGAATGGCTACACCTTC	CASSETGANGYTF
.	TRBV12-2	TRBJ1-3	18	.	TGTGCAAGTCGCCCGACGGGATGGCTTGGTAGCTCTGGAAACACCATATATTTT	CASRPTGWLGSSGNTIYF
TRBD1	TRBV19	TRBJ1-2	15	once	TGTGCCAGTAGTATTAAGGGACAGGGGAACTATGGCTACACCTTC	CASSIKGQGNYGYTF
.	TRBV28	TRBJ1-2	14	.	TGTGCCAGCAGTCCGGGGGGGATGGGCTATGGCTACACCTTC	CASSPGGMGYGYTF
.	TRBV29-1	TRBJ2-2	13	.	TGCAGCGTGACCCAGAGGATTAACGGGGAGCTGTTTTTT	CSVTQRINGELFF
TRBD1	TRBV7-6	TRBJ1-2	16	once	TGTGCCAGCAGCTTAGGTCCCCAGGGGGCTAACTATGGCTACACCTTC	CASSLGPQGANYGYTF
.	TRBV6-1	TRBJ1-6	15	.	TGTGCCAGCAGTGAATACGGCACAGGGTCTTCACCCCTCCACTTT	CASSEYGTGSSPLHF
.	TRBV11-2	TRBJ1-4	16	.	TGTGCCAGCAGCCCCAACGCACAGGGTTATAATGAAAAACTGTTTTTT	CASSPNAQGYNEKLFF
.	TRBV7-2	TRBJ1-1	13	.	TGTGCCAGCAGCTCAAGAGTGAACACTGAAGCTTTCTTT	CASSSRVNTEAFF
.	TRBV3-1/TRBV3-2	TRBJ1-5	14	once	TGTGCCAGCAGCCAAGATGTCCGTAATCAGCCCCAGCATTTT	CASSQDVRNQPQHF
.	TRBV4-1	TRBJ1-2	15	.	TGCGCCAGCAGCCAAGAGGGGAGAGCTAACTATGGCTACACCTTC	CASSQEGRANYGYTF
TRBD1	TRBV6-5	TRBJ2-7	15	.	TGTGCCATATCCAGGTCAGGGGGTAACTCCTACGAGCAGTACTTC	CAISRSGGNSYEQYF
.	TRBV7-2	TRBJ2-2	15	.	TGTGCCAGCAGCATAGGAGGGCAGCGGAGCGGGGAGCTGTTTTTT	CASSIGGQRSGELFF
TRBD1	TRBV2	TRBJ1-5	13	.	TGTGCCAGCATGGGCAGGGGGGTCCAGCCCCAGCATTTT	CASMGRGVQPQHF
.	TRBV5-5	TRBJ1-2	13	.	TGTGCCAGCAGCTCTCCCGGGAACTATGGCTACACCTTC	CASSSPGNYGYTF
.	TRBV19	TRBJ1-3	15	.	TGTGCCAGTAACTCAGACAACGGCAGAGGAAACACCATATATTTT	CASNSDNGRGNTIYF
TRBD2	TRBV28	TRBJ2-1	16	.	TGTGCCAGCAGCCCCGTAGCGGGTTATTTCGGTAATGAGCAGTTCTTC	CASSPVAGYFGNEQFF
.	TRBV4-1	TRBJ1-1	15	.	TGCGCCAGTAGCTCCCCGGTTGGGCTGAACACTGAAGCTTTCTTT	CASSSPVGLNTEAFF
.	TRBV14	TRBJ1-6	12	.	TGTGCCAGCAGCCAAGTAAATTCACCCCTCCACTTT	CASSQVNSPLHF
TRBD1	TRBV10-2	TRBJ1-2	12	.	TGCGCCACCATGACAGGGAACTATGGCTACACCTTC	CATMTGNYGYTF
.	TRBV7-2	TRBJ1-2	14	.	TGTGCCAGCACCGTGGACAGAAACAACTATGGCTACACCTTC	CASTVDRNNYGYTF
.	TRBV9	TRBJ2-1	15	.	TGTGCCAGCAGCGTAGAGCAGGGCTCTCTCAATGAGCAGTTCTTC	CASSVEQGSLNEQFF
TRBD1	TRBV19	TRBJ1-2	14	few	TGTGCCAGTAGTAGACAGGGGGGGATCTATGGCTACACCTTC	CASSRQGGIYGYTF
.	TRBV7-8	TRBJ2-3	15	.	TGTGCCAGCAGCTTAGTTCAGGTTGGCACAGATACGCAGTATTTT	CASSLVQVGTDTQYF
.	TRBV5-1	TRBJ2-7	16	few	TGCGCCAGCAGCTTGGCCTTTTCCACCGAGGGCTACGAGCAGTACTTC	CASSLAFSTEGYEQYF
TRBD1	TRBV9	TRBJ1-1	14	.	TGTGCCAGCAGTGAAGGGACAGCCGGAGGAAAAGCTTTCTTT	CASSEGTAGGKAFF
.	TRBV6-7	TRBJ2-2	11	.	TGTGCCAGCAGTTACCTCGGGGAGCTGTTTTTT	CASSYLGELFF
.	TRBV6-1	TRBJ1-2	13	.	TGTGCCAGCAGTGAGCAGGGGCAATATGGCTACACCTTC	CASSEQGQYGYTF
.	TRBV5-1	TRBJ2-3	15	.	TGCGCCAGCAGCAAATCTCGAGGTGATCGAGATACGCAGTATTTT	CASSKSRGDRDTQYF
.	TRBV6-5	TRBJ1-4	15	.	TGTGCCAGCAGTTACTCGCCGGGGGGGGGTGAAAAACTGTTTTTT	CASSYSPGGGEKLFF
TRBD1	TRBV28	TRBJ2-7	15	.	TGTGCCAGCAGCCCAGGGGGATCTCGCTCCTACGAGCAGTACTTC	CASSPGGSRSYEQYF
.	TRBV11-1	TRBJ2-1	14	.	TGTGCCAGCAGCTTAATGGCAGGGCGGCATGAGCAGTTCTTC	CASSLMAGRHEQFF
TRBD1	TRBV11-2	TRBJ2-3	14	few	TGTGCCAGCGGTGGACAGGGGAGCACAGATACGCAGTATTTT	CASGGQGSTDTQYF
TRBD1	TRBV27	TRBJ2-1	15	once	TGTGCCAGCAGTTCCGCCGGGACAGGGGACAATGAGCAGTTCTTC	CASSSAGTGDNEQFF